Each of the 15 T cell receptor beta chains below was sequenced from the same sample in a study of blood T cell repertoires in COVID-19. Here immunoSEQ multiplex PCR was the method, and the copy in TCRdb shows in-frame clones only, minus some. The table includes tens of thousands of clones, around nine tenths detected once. The sample consisted of peripheral blood. These receptors originate from a man aged 65 to 85 with acute or convalescent COVID-19.

The chain is built from TRBV5-4 and TRBJ1-1; D uncertain. The V gene lost 4 bases and the J gene lost 1 base, with 11 bases spanning the gap. The CDR3 runs to 14 residues. Germline CDR1 is SGHNT and CDR2 is YYREEE (reference sequence). CDR3 loop: CASSLTAANTEAFF. For the CDR3, the DNA is TGTGCCAGCAGCCTCACAGCAGCGAACACTGAAGCTTTCTTT. Combining the CDR3 with reference TRBV5-4 and TRBJ1-1 gives the whole variable domain ETGVTQSPTHLIKTRGQQVTLRCSSQSGHNTVSWYQQALGQGPQFIFQYYREEENGRGNFPPRFSGLQFPNYSSELNVNALELDDSALYLCASSLTAANTEAFFGQGTRLTVV.

The chain couples TRBV7-9 to TRBJ2-7, with 8 bases fitting TRBD2. V lost 3 bases and J lost 5; bases outside the gene matches: 6. The CDR3 contains 14 residues. Germline CDR1 is SEHNR and CDR2 is FQNEAQ (reference sequence). CDR3 nucleotides: TGTGCCAGCAGCTTCGGGACTAGTAACCACGAGCAGTACTTC. Its translation: CASSFGTSNHEQYF.

On this clone: The junction departs from the called germline gene at one end, perhaps through a read error. The rearrangement uses TRBV5-1 and TRBJ2-7; D is perhaps TRBD1 (7 bases). This CDR3 comprises 14 residues. Per the germline V gene, CDR1 is SGHRS and CDR2 is YFSETQ. CDR3 loop: CASSYQGGSNEQYF. The CDR3 bases are TGCGCCAGCAGCTACCAGGGGGGCTCCAACGAGCAGTACTTC.

This clone was seen a few times. This chain uses TRBV5-1 with TRBJ2-1; tentatively, D is TRBD1 (6 bases). Germline CDR1 reads SGHRS; CDR2 reads YFSETQ. The ends were cut back, 1 base at V and 4 bases at J, with 15 bases in the middle. The CDR3 is made up of 16 amino acids. The CDR3 DNA sequence: TGCGCCAGCAGCTTGACCATAGGACAGACTTACAATGAGCAGTTCTTC. It is translated as CASSLTIGQTYNEQFF.

This clone was observed a single time. The chain joins TRBV7-9 to TRBJ1-4; 8 positions agree with TRBD1. Germline V CDR1 and CDR2: SEHNR, FQNEAQ (reference sequence). The CDR3 is 16 residues long. The V segment lost 5 bases and the J segment 3 bases; nucleotides outside the gene matches: 8. The CDR3 reads CASSLTGAYPNEKLFF. For the CDR3, the DNA is TGTGCCAGCAGCCTGACAGGGGCTTATCCTAATGAAAAACTGTTTTTT. The variable domain in full, completed from reference TRBV7-9 and TRBJ1-4, reads DTGVSQNPRHKITKRGQNVTFRCDPISEHNRLYWYRQTLGQGPEFLTYFQNEAQLEKSRLLSDRFSAERPKGSFSTLEIQRTEQGDSAMYLCASSLTGAYPNEKLFFGSGTQLSVL.

This rearrangement joins TRBV5-1 to TRBJ1-1, with TRBD1 matching over 10 bases. Germline CDR1 SGHRS, CDR2 YFSETQ. The V gene end was trimmed by 4 bases and the J gene end by 4 bases; junction bases not matched to a gene: 7. The CDR3 consists of 15 residues. CDR3 region: CASSLTTGGGTEAFF. The CDR3 nucleotides read TGCGCCAGCAGCCTCACGACAGGGGGCGGCACTGAAGCTTTCTTT.

This chain joins TRBV18 and TRBJ1-6; D not resolved. The V gene lost 2 bases and the J gene lost 0 bases, with 8 bases spanning the gap. The CDR3 is 16 residues long. Germline V gene data show CDR1 as KGHSH and CDR2 as LQKENI. The DNA of the CDR3 is TGTGCCAGCTCACCAACGCCGAGCTCCTATAATTCACCCCTCCACTTT. This codes for CASSPTPSSYNSPLHF.

V usage is TRBV4-1 and J usage is TRBJ2-2, with TRBD2 matching over 11 bases. The V gene end was trimmed by 4 bases and the J gene end by 7 bases; junction bases not matched to a gene: 5. CDR3 length: 15 residues. The germline V gene has CDR1 MGHRA and CDR2 YSYEKL. CDR3 sequence (DNA): TGCGCCAGCAGCCCACTAGCGGGAGCCGACGGGGAGCTGTTTTTT. It yields the protein CASSPLAGADGELFF.

The chain combines TRBV28 with TRBJ2-1, with 10 bases identical to TRBD1. Germline trimming cut 5 bases from V and 6 bases from J; bases unmatched to any gene: 16. This CDR3 is built from 18 residues. Germline V CDR1 and CDR2: MDHEN, SYDVKM. The CDR3 region is CASSHLPFGTGVSNEQFF. The CDR3 coding sequence is TGTGCCAGCAGTCACCTTCCTTTCGGGACAGGGGTGAGCAATGAGCAGTTCTTC.

In this sample, this clone turned up once. DNA of the CDR3: TGTGCCAGCTCACGGGTAGGACAGGGGCGACACGAGCAGTACTTC. It specifies CASSRVGQGRHEQYF. The chain has TRBV18 and TRBJ2-7, with 9 bases fitting TRBD1. In germline, CDR1 is KGHSH, CDR2 LQKENI. V was pared by 4 bases and J by 5 bases, with 9 bases of the junction left unmatched. CDR3 length: 15 amino acids.

The sample holds a few counts of this clone. The genes are TRBV11-1 and TRBJ2-3; D gene unclear. The CDR3 sequence is 13 residues long. Looked up from germline, CDR1 is SGHAT and CDR2 is FQDESV (reference sequence). V lost 1 base to trimming and J lost 10 bases, with 12 bases between them. CDR3 region: CASSLVGMESQYF. DNA for the CDR3: TGTGCCAGCAGCTTAGTCGGCATGGAGTCGCAGTATTTT. Full variable domain (missing parts from reference TRBV11-1 and TRBJ2-3): EAEVAQSPRYKITEKSQAVAFWCDPISGHATLYWYRQILGQGPELLVQFQDESVVDDSQLPKDRFSAERLKGVDSTLKIQPAELGDSAMYLCASSLVGMESQYFGPGTRLTVL.

The V and J genes are TRBV2 and TRBJ1-2, with 8 bases that match TRBD1. This CDR3 contains 14 residues. The J segment lost 8 bases and the V segment lost 8 bases, leaving 13 bases of the junction unmatched. Germline values: CDR1 SNHLY, CDR2 FYNNEI. The CDR3 region is CASLRDRSLNGYTF. CDR3 in DNA: TGTGCCAGCCTCCGGGACAGGTCTTTGAACGGCTACACCTTC. Full variable domain (remainder filled in from reference TRBV2 and TRBJ1-2): EPEVTQTPSHQVTQMGQEVILRCVPISNHLYFYWYRQILGQKVEFLVSFYNNEISEKSEIFDDQFSVERPDGSNFTLKIRSTKLEDSAMYFCASLRDRSLNGYTFGSGTRLTVV.

V gene TRBV6-2 or TRBV6-3 combines with J gene TRBJ2-7, with D tentatively TRBD2 (8 bases). This CDR3 comprises 15 residues. Trimming took off 7 bases at V and 3 bases at J, with 19 bases between the two ends. Germline V gene lookup returns CDR1 MNHEY and CDR2 SVGEGT. The CDR3 sequence: CASTPGGAGGYEQYF. CDR3 bases: TGTGCCAGCACCCCCGGGGGGGCAGGGGGCTACGAGCAGTACTTC.

This chain joins TRBV3-1 (or the pseudogene TRBV3-2) and TRBJ2-5, with D uncertain. Germline assignment: CDR1 LGHDT and CDR2 YNNKEL (reference sequence). Trimming took off 0 bases at V and 7 bases at J, with 6 bases between the two ends. This CDR3 has 12 amino acids. CDR3 sequence: CASSQERGTQYF. The CDR3, as DNA: TGTGCCAGCAGCCAAGAACGCGGGACCCAGTACTTC.

The chain links TRBV5-4 to TRBJ1-5, with D possibly matching TRBD1 (6 bases). V was trimmed by 0 bases and J by 4 bases, leaving 11 bases between them. This CDR3 has 15 amino acids. Germline V lookup: CDR1 SGHNT, CDR2 YYREEE (reference sequence). CDR3 protein: CASSLDRATNQPQHF. CDR3 in DNA: TGTGCCAGCAGCTTGGACAGGGCGACAAATCAGCCCCAGCATTTT.